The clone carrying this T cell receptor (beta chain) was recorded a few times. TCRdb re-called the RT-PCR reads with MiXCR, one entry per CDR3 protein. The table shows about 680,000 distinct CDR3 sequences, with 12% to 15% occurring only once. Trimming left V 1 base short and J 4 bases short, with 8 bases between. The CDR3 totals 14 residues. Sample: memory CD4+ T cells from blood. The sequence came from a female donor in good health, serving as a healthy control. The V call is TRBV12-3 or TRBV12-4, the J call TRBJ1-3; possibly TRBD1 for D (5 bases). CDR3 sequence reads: CASSLGQRGNTIYF. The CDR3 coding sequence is TGTGCCAGCAGTTTAGGACAGCGAGGAAACACCATATATTTT.